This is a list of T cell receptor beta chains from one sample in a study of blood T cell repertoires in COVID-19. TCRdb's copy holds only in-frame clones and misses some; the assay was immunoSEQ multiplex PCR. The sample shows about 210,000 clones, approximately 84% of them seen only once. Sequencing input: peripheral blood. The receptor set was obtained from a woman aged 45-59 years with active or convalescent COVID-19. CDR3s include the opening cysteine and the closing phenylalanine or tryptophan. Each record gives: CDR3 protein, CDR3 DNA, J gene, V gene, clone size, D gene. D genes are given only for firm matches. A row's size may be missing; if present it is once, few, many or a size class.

CASSLPGGGNTIYF,TGCGCCAGCAGCCTGCCCGGGGGAGGAAACACCATATATTTT,TRBJ1-3,TRBV4-1,NA,NA
CASSLPTGGMTFNTEAFF,TGTGCCAGCAGCTTACCGACAGGGGGAATGACCTTTAACACTGAAGCTTTCTTT,TRBJ1-1,TRBV7-8,once,TRBD1
CASKSPGGLGAAGELFF,TGCGCCAGCAAGTCCCCGGGAGGGCTCGGTGCTGCCGGGGAGCTGTTTTTT,TRBJ2-2,TRBV5-1,once,TRBD2
CATSDSTIDEQYF,TGTGCCACCAGTGATTCCACGATAGACGAGCAGTACTTC,TRBJ2-7,TRBV24-1,NA,NA
CASSEQRQGITGYTF,TGCGCCAGCAGTGAACAACGACAGGGAATTACGGGCTACACCTTC,TRBJ1-2,TRBV10-2,once,TRBD1
CASRGPAGAEKLFF,TGTGCCAGCAGGGGCCCGGCAGGGGCTGAAAAACTGTTTTTT,TRBJ1-4,TRBV6-5,NA,NA
CASSPGTPVGNTEAFF,TGTGCCAGCAGTCCCGGGACACCTGTCGGCAACACTGAAGCTTTCTTT,TRBJ1-1,TRBV27,NA,NA
CASRGTGNTEAFF,TGTGCCAGCAGAGGGACAGGGAATACTGAAGCTTTCTTT,TRBJ1-1,TRBV2,NA,TRBD1
CASSRGEGEADTQYF,TGTGCCAGCAGTCGAGGCGAAGGGGAGGCAGATACGCAGTATTTT,TRBJ2-3,TRBV6-5,NA,NA
CASSLVTGSGYAEAFF,TGCGCCAGCAGCTTGGTAACAGGGAGTGGGTACGCTGAAGCTTTCTTT,TRBJ1-1,TRBV5-1,NA,NA
CASSEPGGRSGNTIYF,TGTGCCAGCAGTGAGCCGGGGGGACGCTCTGGAAACACCATATATTTT,TRBJ1-3,TRBV25-1,NA,NA
CASNFLVPNTEAFF,TGCGCCAGCAACTTTCTTGTTCCGAACACTGAAGCTTTCTTT,TRBJ1-1,TRBV5-1,once,NA
CASSMSAPSAGTDTQYF,TGTGCCAGTAGTATGTCAGCCCCTAGCGCGGGCACAGATACGCAGTATTTT,TRBJ2-3,TRBV19,NA,NA